Each of the 17 T cell receptor beta chains below was sequenced from the same sample in a study of T cell responses to AZD1222 COVID-19 vaccine. The method was immunoSEQ multiplex PCR; TCRdb's version includes in-frame clones alone and lacks a portion of them. The profile covers 130,000 to 150,000 clones, with 88% appearing a single time and around 2.1% taken by the ten largest. The sequences come from peripheral blood, collected on day 0 of AZD1222 vaccination. The receptors derive from an adult in good health.

The chain couples TRBV28 to TRBJ1-4, with TRBD1 matching 7 bases. This CDR3 is built from 16 residues. The germline gives CDR1 MDHEN, CDR2 SYDVKM. Trimming at V came to 2 bases and at J to 5 bases, leaving 8 bases not matched to a gene. CDR3 nucleotides: TGTGCCAGCAGTTTAGTCCTACAGGGGAGAAATGAAAAACTGTTTTTT. It encodes CASSLVLQGRNEKLFF.

The chain employs TRBV7-2 and TRBJ2-1; 7 bases agree with TRBD1. Trimming removed 6 bases from V and 4 bases from J; junction bases left unmatched: 3. This CDR3 is 13 amino acids long. Germline CDR1 and CDR2: SGHTA and FQGNSA. CDR3 loop: CASSSGGYNEQFF. DNA for the CDR3: TGTGCCAGCAGTTCAGGGGGATACAATGAGCAGTTCTTC. Drawing the rest from reference TRBV7-2 and TRBJ2-1, the complete variable domain is GAGVSQSPSNKVTEKGKDVELRCDPISGHTALYWYRQSLGQGLEFLIYFQGNSAPDKSGLPSDRFSAERTGGSVSTLTIQRTQQEDSAVYLCASSSGGYNEQFFGPGTRLTVL.

This clone has more than one count but fewer than ten. This sequence joins TRBV9 and TRBJ1-3; D is undetermined. Trimming removed 3 bases at V and 3 bases at J, with 13 bases between. Germline values: CDR1 SGDLS, CDR2 YYNGEE. The CDR3 runs 15 residues. CDR3 amino acids: CASSGGTLGGNTIYF. The DNA of the CDR3 is TGTGCCAGCAGCGGAGGAACGCTGGGTGGAAACACCATATATTTT.

This chain connects TRBV11-2 to TRBJ2-7; 12 bases align to TRBD2. The germline CDR1 and CDR2 sequences are SGHAT and FQNNGV. V dropped 4 bases and J dropped 6; count of bases not matched to a gene: 4. This CDR3 spans 14 amino acids. In nucleotides, the CDR3 is TGTGCCAGCAGCTCCGGACTAGCGGGAATCGAGCAGTACTTC. Its protein is CASSSGLAGIEQYF.

CDR3 protein: CASSEEAATARGYTF. The CDR3 DNA follows: TGTGCCAGCAGTGAAGAAGCGGCCACAGCTAGGGGCTACACCTTC. The chain recombines TRBV6-1 with TRBJ1-2; D unclear. Trimming removed 1 base from V and 8 bases from J, with 17 bases in between. Germline loops: CDR1 MNHNS, CDR2 SASEGT. This CDR3 has 15 residues.

The rearrangement uses TRBV6-5 and TRBJ2-2; D remains unclear. Germline loops: CDR1 MNHEY, CDR2 SVGAGI. The ends were cut back, 6 bases at V and 8 bases at J, with 7 bases in the middle. The CDR3 extends over 11 amino acids. This chain's CDR3 is CASRSRGELFF. DNA of the CDR3: TGTGCCAGCAGGAGTAGGGGGGAGCTGTTTTTT.

The gene calls are TRBV5-4 and TRBJ2-7, with D perhaps given as TRBD1 or TRBD2 (5 bases each). Germline CDR1 SGHNT, CDR2 YYREEE (reference sequence). The germline V and J ends were trimmed by 7 bases and 6 bases, with 17 bases remaining between them. The CDR3 spans 13 residues. CDR3 bases: TGTGCCAGCTCCGGGGCAGCCAGAGTCGAGCAGTACTTC. It translates to CASSGAARVEQYF.

The chain has TRBV28 and TRBJ1-1; 8 bases are a match to TRBD1. This CDR3 is 15 amino acids long. J gave up 1 base and V 4 bases, and 5 bases lay outside the gene matches. Germline V CDR1 and CDR2: MDHEN, SYDVKM. The CDR3 bases are TGTGCCAGCAGTTCCCCCGGGACAGGGAACACTGAAGCTTTCTTT. This gives the protein CASSSPGTGNTEAFF.

The V call is TRBV9, the J call TRBJ2-7, with TRBD2 matching over 12 bases. Germline V gene lookup returns CDR1 SGDLS and CDR2 YYNGEE. The CDR3 length is 14 residues. J lost 7 bases, V lost 2 bases, and 4 bases had no gene match. The CDR3 bases are TGTGCCAGCAGCGTCCTAGCGGGAGGGGAGGAGCAGTACTTC. Translation gives CASSVLAGGEEQYF.

The chain combines TRBV30 with TRBJ2-1; 10 bases map to TRBD2. Looked up from germline, CDR1 is GTSNPN and CDR2 is SVGIG (reference sequence). CDR3 size: 15 residues. J was trimmed by 2 bases and V by 2 bases; bases with no gene match: 3. CDR3 sequence: CAWSPLAGTYNEQFF. The CDR3 DNA reads TGTGCCTGGAGTCCACTAGCGGGGACCTACAATGAGCAGTTCTTC.

The J gene is TRBJ1-2, the V gene TRBV6-1, with D tentatively TRBD1 (5 bases). There are 15 residues in the CDR3. Looked up from germline, CDR1 is MNHNS and CDR2 is SASEGT. The V end lost 0 bases, the J end lost 8 bases, and 16 bases lay between the germline ends. This CDR3 is CASSEAGVVRSGYTF. The CDR3 nucleotides are TGTGCCAGCAGTGAAGCGGGGGTAGTAAGGAGCGGCTACACCTTC.

The sample holds one count of this clone. The chain employs TRBV7-2 and TRBJ1-3, with D hard to call. V was trimmed by 1 base and J by 5 bases, leaving 12 bases between them. The CDR3 has 15 residues. Germline V gene data show CDR1 as SGHTA and CDR2 as FQGNSA. CDR3 coding DNA: TGTGCCAGCAGCTTAGACAGAGCGTTCCGAAACACCATATATTTT. Protein product: CASSLDRAFRNTIYF.

J is TRBJ1-4 and V is TRBV30; a possible D gene is TRBD1 (5 bases). The CDR3 loop spans 14 amino acids. With 2 bases removed from V and 5 bases from J, the gap between germline ends came to 12 bases. Germline-derived CDR1 and CDR2 are GTSNPN and SVGIG (reference sequence). The CDR3 sequence: CAWSRGGRNEKLFF. CDR3 in DNA: TGTGCCTGGAGTCGGGGGGGAAGGAATGAAAAACTGTTTTTT.

This chain uses TRBV18 with TRBJ1-6; TRBD1 is a possible D gene (5 bases). This CDR3 comprises 19 residues. Trimming left V 2 bases short and J 0 bases short, with 17 bases between. Germline V gene data show CDR1 as KGHSH and CDR2 as LQKENI. CDR3 DNA sequence: TGTGCCAGCTCACCAAGGGACGGAGGAACTAGCTCCTATAATTCACCCCTCCACTTT. Residues: CASSPRDGGTSSYNSPLHF.

J is TRBJ1-4 and V is TRBV3-1 (or the pseudogene TRBV3-2); D ambiguous. Germline lookup yields CDR1 LGHDT and CDR2 YNNKEL (reference sequence). V lost 0 bases and J lost 8, with 7 bases in between. The CDR3 has 13 amino acids. CDR3 in DNA: TGTGCCAGCAGCCAAGATGGCCGAGAAAAACTGTTTTTT. Amino acids: CASSQDGREKLFF.

The rearrangement links TRBV28 to TRBJ2-3; 7 nucleotides match TRBD1. V shed 4 bases and J 0 bases; nucleotides not matched to a gene: 7. The length of the CDR3 is 16 residues. The germline V gene has CDR1 MDHEN and CDR2 SYDVKM. The CDR3 DNA reads as TGTGCCAGCAGTTCCGTAAACAGGGGTAGCACAGATACGCAGTATTTT. This sequence encodes CASSSVNRGSTDTQYF. The variable domain in full, with the rest retrieved from reference TRBV28 and TRBJ2-3, is DVKVTQSSRYLVKRTGEKVFLECVQDMDHENMFWYRQDPGLGLRLIYFSYDVKMKEKGDIPEGYSVSREKKERFSLILESASTNQTSMYLCASSSVNRGSTDTQYFGPGTRLTVL.

This clone was seen only a few times. The gene calls are TRBV5-4 and TRBJ1-1; TRBD1 might be the D (5 bases). Germline loops: CDR1 SGHNT, CDR2 YYREEE (reference sequence). CDR3 length: 16 residues. The ends were cut back, 2 bases at V and 0 bases at J, with 14 bases in the middle. CDR3 loop: CASSFKTAFMNTEAFF. CDR3 nucleotides: TGTGCCAGCAGCTTTAAGACAGCGTTCATGAACACTGAAGCTTTCTTT.